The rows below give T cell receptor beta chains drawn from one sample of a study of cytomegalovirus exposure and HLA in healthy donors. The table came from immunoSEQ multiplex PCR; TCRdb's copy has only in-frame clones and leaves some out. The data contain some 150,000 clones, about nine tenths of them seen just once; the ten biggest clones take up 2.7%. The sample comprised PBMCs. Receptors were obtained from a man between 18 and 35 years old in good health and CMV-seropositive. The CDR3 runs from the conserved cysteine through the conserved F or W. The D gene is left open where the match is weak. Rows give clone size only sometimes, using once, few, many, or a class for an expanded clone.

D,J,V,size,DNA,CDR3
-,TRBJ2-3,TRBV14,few,TGTGCCAGCAGCCCTTTAGTAGATACGCAGTATTTT,CASSPLVDTQYF
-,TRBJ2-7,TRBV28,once,TGTGCCAGCAGTATCACTAGCTACGAGCAGTACTTC,CASSITSYEQYF
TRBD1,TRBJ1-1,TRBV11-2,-,TGTGCCAGCAGCTTAGGGGACAGGGGGGAAGCTTTCTTT,CASSLGDRGEAFF
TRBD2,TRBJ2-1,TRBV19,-,TGTGCCAGTAGGGCGGGGGGTTACAATGAGCAGTTCTTC,CASRAGGYNEQFF
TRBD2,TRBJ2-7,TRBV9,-,TGTGCCAGCAGCGTAGCCCCCTCTAGCGGCACACAGGAGCAGTACTTC,CASSVAPSSGTQEQYF
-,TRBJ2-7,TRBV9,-,TGTGCCAGCAGCGTCAGGAACGAGCAGTACTTC,CASSVRNEQYF
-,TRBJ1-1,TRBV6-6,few,TGTGCCAGCAGTTACCGGGACACTGAAGCTTTCTTT,CASSYRDTEAFF
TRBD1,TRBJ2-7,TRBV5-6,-,TGTGCCAGCAGCTTGGGGGGACAGAGCTCCTACGAGCAGTACTTC,CASSLGGQSSYEQYF
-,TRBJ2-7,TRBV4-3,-,TGCGCCAGCAGCCCGGGAGAAGACAGGGAGGTGGGAGGCGAGCAGTACTTC,CASSPGEDREVGGEQYF
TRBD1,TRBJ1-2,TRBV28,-,TGTGCCAGCAGTCAAACGCGACAGGGGATACTGGACGGCTACACCTTC,CASSQTRQGILDGYTF
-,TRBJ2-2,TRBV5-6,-,TGTGCCAGCAGCGTCGGGACTTGGGAGCTGTTTTTT,CASSVGTWELFF
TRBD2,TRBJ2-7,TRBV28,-,TGTGCCAGCAGTTTCGGGGGGACCGAGCAGTACTTC,CASSFGGTEQYF
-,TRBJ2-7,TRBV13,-,TGTGCCAGCAGCTTAGGCGAGACTAGACACGAGCAGTACTTC,CASSLGETRHEQYF
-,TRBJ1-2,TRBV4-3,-,TGCGCCAGCAGCCAGAGCCTTCTCAGGGCGAATAATGGCTACACCTTC,CASSQSLLRANNGYTF
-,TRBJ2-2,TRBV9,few,TGTGCCAGCAGCGCTCCCTCAAGCCGGGAGCTGTTTTTT,CASSAPSSRELFF
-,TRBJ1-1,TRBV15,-,TGTGCCACCAGCAGAGATATGCCGAGGAGAGCTTTCTTT,CATSRDMPRRAFF
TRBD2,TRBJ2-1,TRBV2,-,TGTGCCAGCAGTGAATCAGCGGGAGCTCTGTATGAGCAGTTCTTC,CASSESAGALYEQFF
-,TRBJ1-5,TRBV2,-,TGTGCCAGTGGACAGCAGCCCCAGCATTTT,CASGQQPQHF
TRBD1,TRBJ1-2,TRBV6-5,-,TGTGCCAGCAGTTTTGACAGGGGGCTTGGTAATGGCTACACCTTC,CASSFDRGLGNGYTF
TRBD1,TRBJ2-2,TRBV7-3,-,TGTGCCAGCAGCCCAGGGGGCGCGGGCGGGGAGCTGTTTTTT,CASSPGGAGGELFF
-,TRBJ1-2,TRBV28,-,TGTGCCAGCAGTTTTGCAGGGTCAATTTATGGCTACACCTTC,CASSFAGSIYGYTF
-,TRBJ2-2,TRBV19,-,TGTGCCAGTCGAGGTCAGGGGCCGAGGACCGGGGAGCTGTTTTTT,CASRGQGPRTGELFF
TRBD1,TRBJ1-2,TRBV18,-,TGTGCCAGCTCACCAAGTACGGGACAGGGGGCGATCGGCTACACCTTC,CASSPSTGQGAIGYTF
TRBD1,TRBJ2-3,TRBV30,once,TGTGCCTGGAGTGCCGGGGACAGGGATACGCAGTATTTT,CAWSAGDRDTQYF
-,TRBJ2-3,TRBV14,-,TGTGCCAGCAGCCCCCCAAACCGGGGCACAGATACGCAGTATTTT,CASSPPNRGTDTQYF
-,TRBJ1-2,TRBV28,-,TGTGCCAGCACCCTTTCGACAGGAAAATATGGCTACACCTTC,CASTLSTGKYGYTF
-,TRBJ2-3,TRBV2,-,TGTGCCAGCAGTTACCCGGCTAGCAGACTCACAGATACGCAGTATTTT,CASSYPASRLTDTQYF
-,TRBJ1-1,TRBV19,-,TGTGCCAGTAGTAAGGGGATGCCTGTAGCTTTCTTT,CASSKGMPVAFF
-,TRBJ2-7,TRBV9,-,TGTGCCAGCAGCGTAGGGGGTAGCGGACCCTACGAGCAGTACTTC,CASSVGGSGPYEQYF
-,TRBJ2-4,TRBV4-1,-,TGCGCCAGCAGCCAAGGCGGGGTGGGCATTCAGTACTTC,CASSQGGVGIQYF
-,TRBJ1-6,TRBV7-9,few,TGTGCCAGCAGCCCGACTAGGGCAGGTTCACCCCTCCACTTT,CASSPTRAGSPLHF
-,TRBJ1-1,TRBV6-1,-,TGTGCCAGCAGTGGCTCCACTTTGAACACTGAAGCTTTCTTT,CASSGSTLNTEAFF
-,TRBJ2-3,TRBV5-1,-,TGCGCCAGCAGGAGGAACTCTGACACAGATACGCAGTATTTT,CASRRNSDTDTQYF
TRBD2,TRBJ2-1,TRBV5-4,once,TGTGCCAGCAGCTTGAGGCGGGGGGACTCCTACAATGAGCAGTTCTTC,CASSLRRGDSYNEQFF
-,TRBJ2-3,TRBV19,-,TGTGCCAGTAGTTCAGAAGACAACCTTGGGGAGGATACGCAGTATTTT,CASSSEDNLGEDTQYF